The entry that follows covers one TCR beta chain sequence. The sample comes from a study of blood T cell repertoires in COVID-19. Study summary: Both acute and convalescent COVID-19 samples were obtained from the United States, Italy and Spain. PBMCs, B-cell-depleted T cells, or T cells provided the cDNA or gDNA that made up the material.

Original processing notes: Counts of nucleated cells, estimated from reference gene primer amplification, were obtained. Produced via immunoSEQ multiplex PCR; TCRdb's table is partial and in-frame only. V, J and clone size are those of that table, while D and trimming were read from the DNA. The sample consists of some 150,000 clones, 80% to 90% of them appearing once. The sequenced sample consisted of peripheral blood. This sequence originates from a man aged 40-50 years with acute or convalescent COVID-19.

Here the CDR3 DNA reads TGTGCCAGCAAAAGTGGCTCTCCTAACACTGAAGCTTTCTTT. Translated, it gives CASKSGSPNTEAFF. The chain links TRBV6-6 to TRBJ1-1; D gene uncertain. The V gene's germline CDR1 is MNHNY and CDR2 SVGAGI (reference sequence). The germline V and J ends were trimmed by 7 bases and 2 bases, with 14 bases remaining between them. CDR3 size: 14 residues.